Shown below are 16 T cell receptor beta chains from a single sample sequenced in a study of T cell responses to AZD1222 COVID-19 vaccine. TCRdb's copy holds only in-frame clones and misses some; the assay was immunoSEQ multiplex PCR. Of about 61,000 clones detected, roughly four fifths appear once; the ten largest clones hold approximately 26%. The specimen comprised peripheral blood, sampled 28 days after the second AZD1222 dose. These receptor sequences come from an adult who received the AZD1222 COVID-19 vaccine.

The J gene is TRBJ2-1, the V gene TRBV7-9, with D maybe TRBD2 (5 bases). Trimming left V 7 bases short and J 0 bases short, with 13 bases between. The germline CDR1 and CDR2 sequences are SEHNR and FQNEAQ (reference sequence). CDR3 length: 15 residues. CDR3 nucleotide sequence: TGTGCCAGCATACGTATCGGGGACTCCTACAATGAGCAGTTCTTC. Translation: CASIRIGDSYNEQFF.

V gene TRBV7-3 combines with J gene TRBJ1-1, with D hard to call. The CDR3 spans 13 residues. V gave up 7 bases and J gave up 0 bases, with 9 bases separating them. CDR1 is SGHTA, CDR2 FQGTGA, per germline. CDR3 in amino acids: CASKLQMNTEAFF. The CDR3 DNA sequence: TGTGCCAGCAAGCTACAGATGAACACTGAAGCTTTCTTT.

A few counts support this clone. The V gene is TRBV4-2, the J gene TRBJ2-7, with TRBD1 matching over 9 bases. This CDR3 spans 18 amino acids. V lost 4 bases to trimming and J lost 4 bases; unmatched junction nucleotides: 17. The V gene's germline CDR1 is LGHNA and CDR2 YNFKEQ. The CDR3 DNA is TGTGCCAGCAGCCGACGACGACCCGGTCCGGACAGGGGTTACGAGCAGTACTTC. It specifies CASSRRRPGPDRGYEQYF.

The genes are TRBV27 and TRBJ2-3; 13 nucleotides align to TRBD2. V was pared by 3 bases and J by 0 bases, with 3 bases of the junction left unmatched. Per germline, CDR1 MNHEY and CDR2 SMNVEV (reference sequence). The CDR3 contains 17 residues. DNA of the CDR3: TGTGCCAGCAGTTTCCTGGGACTAGCGGGGAGCACAGATACGCAGTATTTT. Amino acid sequence: CASSFLGLAGSTDTQYF.

The J gene is TRBJ1-1, the V gene TRBV15, with D possibly matching TRBD1 (6 bases). Per the germline V gene, CDR1 is LNHNV and CDR2 is YYDKDF (reference sequence). The CDR3 loop spans 17 amino acids. With 0 bases removed from V and 0 bases from J, the gap between germline ends came to 14 bases. The DNA for the CDR3 is TGTGCCACCAGCAGAGATTACGGGGGGGCGCTGAACACTGAAGCTTTCTTT. Translation gives CATSRDYGGALNTEAFF.

The chain recombines TRBV7-9 with TRBJ1-4, with TRBD1 matching 9 bases. The CDR3 has 14 residues. J was trimmed by 6 bases and V by 4 bases; bases with no gene match: 3. The germline V gene has CDR1 SEHNR and CDR2 FQNEAQ (reference sequence). CDR3 amino acids: CASSSGTGYEKLFF. The CDR3 coding sequence is TGTGCCAGCAGCTCCGGGACAGGGTATGAAAAACTGTTTTTT.

V and J are TRBV13 and TRBJ2-5, with 7 bases lining up with TRBD2. Trimming took 5 bases from V and 3 from J; bases not matched to a gene: 12. CDR3 size: 16 residues. CDR1 and CDR2 (germline): PRHDT, FYEKMQ (reference sequence). CDR3: CASSVSGLAGEETQYF. The CDR3 DNA reads as TGTGCCAGCAGCGTGTCAGGGTTGGCGGGAGAAGAGACCCAGTACTTC.

This chain links TRBV3-1 (or the pseudogene TRBV3-2) with TRBJ1-1; unclear D gene. The CDR3 extends over 11 amino acids. Germline-derived CDR1 and CDR2 are LGHDT and YNNKEL (reference sequence). V was clipped by 1 base and J by 10 bases, with 7 bases between them. The CDR3 region has the DNA TGTGCCAGCAGCCAAGGGTACGTAGCTTTCTTT. Its translation is CASSQGYVAFF.

The chain links TRBV2 to TRBJ1-1; the D is unclear. The CDR3 loop spans 14 amino acids. V was clipped by 8 bases and J by 3 bases, with 16 bases between them. Germline V gene data show CDR1 as SNHLY and CDR2 as FYNNEI. The CDR3 here is CASQETSRDTEAFF. CDR3 nucleotide sequence: TGTGCCAGCCAGGAGACCTCTCGGGACACTGAAGCTTTCTTT.

The CDR3 spells CASLPSTSGSYNEQFF. The CDR3 DNA reads TGTGCCAGCCTTCCATCGACTAGCGGATCCTACAATGAGCAGTTCTTC. The chain joins TRBV19 to TRBJ2-1; 9 bases match TRBD2. The CDR3 extends over 16 amino acids. V dropped 9 bases and J dropped 1; count of bases not matched to a gene: 10. In germline, CDR1 is LNHDA, CDR2 SQIVND (reference sequence).

The gene calls are TRBV6-6 and TRBJ1-1; TRBD1 aligns across 7 bases. The CDR3 has 13 amino acids. Losses at the gene ends were 8 bases for V and 5 bases for J; bases not matched to a gene: 8. Germline values: CDR1 MNHNY, CDR2 SVGAGI (reference sequence). The CDR3 is CASVEGGKTEAFF. The CDR3 nucleotides are TGTGCCAGCGTGGAAGGGGGCAAAACTGAAGCTTTCTTT.

The rearrangement links TRBV19 to TRBJ2-7; 12 bases match TRBD1. V gave up 4 bases and J gave up 4 bases; unmatched junction bases: 8. The CDR3 has 16 residues. In germline, CDR1 is LNHDA, CDR2 SQIVND (reference sequence). CDR3 loop: CASSTPRDRGRYEQYF. The CDR3, as DNA: TGTGCCAGTAGTACCCCTCGGGACAGGGGGCGGTACGAGCAGTACTTC.

The chain combines TRBV5-1 with TRBJ2-3; D possibly corresponds to TRBD1 (6 bases). Germline CDR1 reads SGHRS; CDR2 reads YFSETQ. The V gene lost 4 bases and the J gene lost 6 bases, with 18 bases spanning the gap. The CDR3 extends over 15 amino acids. The CDR3 sequence is CASSDRVWGRDTQYF. The CDR3 bases are TGCGCCAGCAGCGACCGGGTATGGGGGCGGGATACGCAGTATTTT. The full variable domain, with the rest looked up from reference TRBV5-1 and TRBJ2-3, is KAGVTQTPRYLIKTRGQQVTLSCSPISGHRSVSWYQQTPGQGLQFLFEYFSETQRNKGNFPGRFSGRQFSNSRSEMNVSTLELGDSALYLCASSDRVWGRDTQYFGPGTRLTVL.

The table lists this clone with many counts. The rearrangement joins TRBV18 to TRBJ2-2; a weak D match, TRBD1 (6 bases). Germline V gives CDR1 KGHSH, CDR2 LQKENI. The CDR3 runs 13 residues. V lost 5 bases and J 5 bases, leaving 9 bases between the germline ends. The CDR3 bases are TGTGCCAGCTCAGCACAGGGTACCGGGGAGCTGTTTTTT. Translating gives CASSAQGTGELFF. Looking up the rest from reference TRBV18 and TRBJ2-2 gives the full variable domain: NAGVMQNPRHLVRRRGQEARLRCSPMKGHSHVYWYRQLPEEGLKFMVYLQKENIIDESGMPKERFSAEFPKEGPSILRIQQVVRGDSAAYFCASSAQGTGELFFGEGSRLTVL.

This chain joins TRBV11-1 and TRBJ2-5; no firm D call. Trimming took off 0 bases at V and 5 bases at J, with 7 bases between the two ends. CDR1 is SGHAT, CDR2 FQDESV, per germline (reference sequence). The CDR3 is 13 residues long. The CDR3 here is CASSLAPGETQYF. The CDR3 region has the DNA TGTGCCAGCAGCTTAGCTCCCGGGGAGACCCAGTACTTC.

This clone was counted between two and nine times. This chain connects TRBV29-1 to TRBJ1-3; D uncertain. The CDR3 runs 17 residues. Germline V gives CDR1 SQVTM, CDR2 ANQGSEA. The V end lost 0 bases, the J end lost 2 bases, and 17 bases lay between the germline ends. CDR3 in DNA: TGCAGCGTTGAAGAGTTTAGTTTAGGAGCGACTGGAAACACCATATATTTT. Protein: CSVEEFSLGATGNTIYF.